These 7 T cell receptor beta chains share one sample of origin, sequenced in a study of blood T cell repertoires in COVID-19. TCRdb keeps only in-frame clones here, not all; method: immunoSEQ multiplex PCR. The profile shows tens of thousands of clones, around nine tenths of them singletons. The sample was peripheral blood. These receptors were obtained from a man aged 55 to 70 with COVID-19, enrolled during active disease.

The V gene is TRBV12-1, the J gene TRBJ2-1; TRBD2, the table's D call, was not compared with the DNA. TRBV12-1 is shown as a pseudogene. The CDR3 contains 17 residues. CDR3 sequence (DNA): TGTGCCAGCGCTTGGGGGCGACCGGGACTAGCTTACAATGAGCAGTTCTTC. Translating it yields CASAWGRPGLAYNEQFF.

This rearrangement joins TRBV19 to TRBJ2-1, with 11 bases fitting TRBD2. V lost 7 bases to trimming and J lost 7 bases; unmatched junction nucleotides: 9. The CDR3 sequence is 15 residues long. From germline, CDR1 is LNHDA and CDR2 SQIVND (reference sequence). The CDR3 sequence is CASISTSGSWNEQFF. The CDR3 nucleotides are TGTGCCAGTATATCCACTAGCGGGAGTTGGAATGAGCAGTTCTTC.

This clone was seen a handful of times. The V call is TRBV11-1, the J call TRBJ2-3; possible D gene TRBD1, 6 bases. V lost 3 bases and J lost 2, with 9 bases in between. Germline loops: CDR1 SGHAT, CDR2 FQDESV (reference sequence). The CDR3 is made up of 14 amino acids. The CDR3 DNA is TGTGCCAGCAGCTTTCTGGGGGCCACAGATACGCAGTATTTT. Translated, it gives CASSFLGATDTQYF.

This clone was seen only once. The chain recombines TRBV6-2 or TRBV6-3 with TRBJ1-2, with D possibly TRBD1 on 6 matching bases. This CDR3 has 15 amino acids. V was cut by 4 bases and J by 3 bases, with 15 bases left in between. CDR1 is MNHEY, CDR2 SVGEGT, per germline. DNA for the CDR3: TGTGCCAGCAGTTCCCCGGGACAACTCTACTATGGCTACACCTTC. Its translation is CASSSPGQLYYGYTF.

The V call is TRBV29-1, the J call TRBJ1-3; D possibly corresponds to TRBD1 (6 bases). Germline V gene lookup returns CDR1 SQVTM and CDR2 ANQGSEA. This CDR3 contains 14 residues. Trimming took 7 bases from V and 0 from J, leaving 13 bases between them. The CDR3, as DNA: TGCAGCGCCGAGGGGACAAACTCTGGAAACACCATATATTTT. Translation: CSAEGTNSGNTIYF.

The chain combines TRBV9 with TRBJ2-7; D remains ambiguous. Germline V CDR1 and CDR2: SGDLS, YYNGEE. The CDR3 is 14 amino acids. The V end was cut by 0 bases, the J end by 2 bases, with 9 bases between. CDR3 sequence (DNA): TGTGCCAGCAGCGTAGGCGGAGTACCCTACGAGCAGTACTTC. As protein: CASSVGGVPYEQYF. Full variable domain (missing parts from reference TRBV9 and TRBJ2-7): DSGVTQTPKHLITATGQRVTLRCSPRSGDLSVYWYQQSLDQGLQFLIQYYNGEERAKGNILERFSAQQFPDLHSELNLSSLELGDSALYFCASSVGGVPYEQYFGPGTRLTVT.

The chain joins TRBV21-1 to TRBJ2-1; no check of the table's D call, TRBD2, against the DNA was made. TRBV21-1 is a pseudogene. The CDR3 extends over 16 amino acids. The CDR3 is CASSSRGDYSYNEQFF. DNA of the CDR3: TGTGCCAGCAGCTCAAGGGGGGACTACTCCTACAATGAGCAGTTCTTC.